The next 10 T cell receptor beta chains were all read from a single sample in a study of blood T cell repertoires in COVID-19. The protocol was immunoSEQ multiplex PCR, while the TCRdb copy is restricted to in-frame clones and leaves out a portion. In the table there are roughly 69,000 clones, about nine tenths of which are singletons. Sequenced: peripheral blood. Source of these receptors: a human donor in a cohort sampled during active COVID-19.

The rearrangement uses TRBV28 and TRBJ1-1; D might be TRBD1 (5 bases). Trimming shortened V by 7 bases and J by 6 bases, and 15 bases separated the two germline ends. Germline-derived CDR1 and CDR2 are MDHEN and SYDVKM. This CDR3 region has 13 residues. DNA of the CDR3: TGTGCCAGCAAGAGGGGTGGAGGGTCTGAAGCTTTCTTT. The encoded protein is CASKRGGGSEAFF.

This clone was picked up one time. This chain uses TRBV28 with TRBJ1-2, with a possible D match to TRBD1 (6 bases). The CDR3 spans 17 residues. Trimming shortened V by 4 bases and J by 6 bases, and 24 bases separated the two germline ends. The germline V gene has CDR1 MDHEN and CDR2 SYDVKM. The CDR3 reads CASSSVSGTRVMNGYTF. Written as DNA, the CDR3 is TGTGCCAGCAGTTCTGTGAGCGGGACAAGAGTTATGAATGGCTACACCTTC.

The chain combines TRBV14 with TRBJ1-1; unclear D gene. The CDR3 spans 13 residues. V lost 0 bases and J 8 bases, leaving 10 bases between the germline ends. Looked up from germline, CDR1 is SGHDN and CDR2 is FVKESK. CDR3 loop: CASSQDVRLEAFF. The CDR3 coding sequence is TGTGCCAGCAGCCAAGATGTCCGTTTGGAAGCTTTCTTT.

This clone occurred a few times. CDR3 bases: TGTGCCAGCAGTGAATACTTAGCGGGAGAGAACACCGGGGAGCTGTTTTTT. Its translation is CASSEYLAGENTGELFF. The chain uses TRBV2 and TRBJ2-2; TRBD2 matches 9 bases. V lost 2 bases and J lost 1; bases outside the gene matches: 5. Germline V gene lookup returns CDR1 SNHLY and CDR2 FYNNEI. The CDR3 loop spans 17 amino acids.

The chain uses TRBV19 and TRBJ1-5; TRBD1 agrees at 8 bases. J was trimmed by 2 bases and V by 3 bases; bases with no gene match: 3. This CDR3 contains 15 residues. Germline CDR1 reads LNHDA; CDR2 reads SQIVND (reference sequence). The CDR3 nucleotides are TGTGCCAGTAGTATTCAGGGGGCGGGCAATCAGCCCCAGCATTTT. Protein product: CASSIQGAGNQPQHF.

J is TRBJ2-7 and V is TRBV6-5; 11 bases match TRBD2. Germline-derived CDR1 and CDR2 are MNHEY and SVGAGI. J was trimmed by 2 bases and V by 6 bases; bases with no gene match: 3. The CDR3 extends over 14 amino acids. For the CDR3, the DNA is TGTGCCAGCAGCCGACTAGCGGGAACCTACGAGCAGTACTTC. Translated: CASSRLAGTYEQYF.

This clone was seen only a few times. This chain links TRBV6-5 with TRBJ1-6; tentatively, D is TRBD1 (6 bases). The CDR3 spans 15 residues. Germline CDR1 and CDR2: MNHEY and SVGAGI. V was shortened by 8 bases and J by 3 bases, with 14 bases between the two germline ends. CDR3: CASRMDSNYNSPLHF. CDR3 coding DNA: TGTGCCAGCCGAATGGACAGCAACTATAATTCACCCCTCCACTTT.

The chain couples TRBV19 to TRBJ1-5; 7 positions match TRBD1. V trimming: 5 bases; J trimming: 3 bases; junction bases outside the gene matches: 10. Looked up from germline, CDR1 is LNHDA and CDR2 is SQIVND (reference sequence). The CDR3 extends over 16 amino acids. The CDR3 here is CASSAKSQGVNQPQHF. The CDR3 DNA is TGTGCCAGTAGTGCGAAGAGCCAGGGGGTCAATCAGCCCCAGCATTTT.

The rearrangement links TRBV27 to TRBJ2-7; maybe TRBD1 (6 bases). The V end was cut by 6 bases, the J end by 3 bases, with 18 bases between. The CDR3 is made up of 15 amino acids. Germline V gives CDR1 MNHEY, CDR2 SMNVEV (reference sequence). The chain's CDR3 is CASRFRWQGFYEQYF. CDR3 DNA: TGTGCCAGCAGATTCCGGTGGCAGGGGTTCTACGAGCAGTACTTC.

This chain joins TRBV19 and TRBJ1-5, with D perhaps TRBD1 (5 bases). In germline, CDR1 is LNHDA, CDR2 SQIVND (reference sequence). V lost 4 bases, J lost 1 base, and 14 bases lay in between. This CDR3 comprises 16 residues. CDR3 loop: CASSTRDSRSNQPQHF. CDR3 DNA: TGTGCCAGTAGTACACGGGACTCTAGAAGCAATCAGCCCCAGCATTTT.